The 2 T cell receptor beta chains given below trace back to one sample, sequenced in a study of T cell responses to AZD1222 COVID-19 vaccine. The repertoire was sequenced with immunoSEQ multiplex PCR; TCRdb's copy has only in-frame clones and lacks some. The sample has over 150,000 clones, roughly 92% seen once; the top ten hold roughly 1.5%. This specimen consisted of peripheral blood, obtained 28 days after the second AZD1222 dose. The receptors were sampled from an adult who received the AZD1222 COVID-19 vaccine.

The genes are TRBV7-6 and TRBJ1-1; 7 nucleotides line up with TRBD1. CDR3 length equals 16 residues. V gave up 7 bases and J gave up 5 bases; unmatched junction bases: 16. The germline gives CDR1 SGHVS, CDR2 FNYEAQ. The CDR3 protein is CASTFEPAGGVTEAFF. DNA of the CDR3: TGTGCCAGCACCTTTGAACCCGCAGGGGGAGTAACTGAAGCTTTCTTT.

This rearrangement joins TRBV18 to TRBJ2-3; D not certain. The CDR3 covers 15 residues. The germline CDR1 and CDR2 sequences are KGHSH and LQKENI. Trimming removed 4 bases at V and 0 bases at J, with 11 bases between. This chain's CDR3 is CASSRAVSSTDTQYF. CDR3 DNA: TGTGCCAGCTCACGGGCAGTCTCTAGCACAGATACGCAGTATTTT.